Reported below is one T cell receptor beta chain. What it binds is not known. Germline lookup yields CDR1 LGHNA and CDR2 YSLEER. The CDR3 is made up of 17 amino acids. V was clipped by 0 bases and J by 0 bases, with 13 bases between them. The sample's treatment: approximately 18 received Ad26.COV2.S at low or high dose, single or two shots; roughly five received placebo; per-sample allocation not given. It was on day 63 after the first vaccine or placebo injection that samples were taken. This sample is part of a study of Ad26.COV2.S vaccination and SARS-CoV-2 variants. Study-wide context: Vaccine-arm donor from the placebo-controlled COV1001 Ad26.COV2.S trial.

Whole-study results and caveats: People who got the vaccine or the placebo had similar non-spike TCR breadth. Marked by substantial breadth, spike-specific CD8+ and CD4+ T cell responses were reportedly seen after vaccination.

The repertoire was sequenced with immunoSEQ multiplex PCR; TCRdb's copy has only in-frame clones and lacks some. The sample shows 500,000 or so clones, about 91% of them seen only once. The specimen was peripheral blood, collected in a trial of Ad26.COV2.S vaccine versus placebo. The chain joins TRBV4-3 to TRBJ2-3; D remains ambiguous. The receptor was derived from a person between 18 and 59 years old who received the Ad26.COV2.S COVID-19 vaccine or a placebo. Here the CDR3 DNA reads TGCGCCAGCAGCCAAGAAGTCGTGCAGGATAGCACAGATACGCAGTATTTT. This translates into CASSQEVVQDSTDTQYF.